These T cell receptor beta chains were read from a single sample in a study of blood T cell repertoires in COVID-19. Data came from immunoSEQ multiplex PCR; TCRdb stores just in-frame clones and leaves some out. Seen here are approximately 46,000 clones, more than 75% observed once, and the top ten hold about 17%. The source material was peripheral blood. These receptors all come from a man aged 60 to 75 with active or convalescent COVID-19. The CDR3 runs from the conserved cysteine through the conserved F or W. The D gene is left open where the match is weak. The listing skips clone size in some rows; elsewhere it reads once, few, many or a size class.

>19|-|TRBD1|TRBJ1-1|TRBV19
TGTGCCAGTAGTATAGATAGTCGGAAGTACGCAGGGGGCGGATCCGAGGCTTTCTTT
CASSIDSRKYAGGGSEAFF
>15|-|TRBD1|TRBJ1-5|TRBV7-2
TGTGCCAGCAGCTTGCAGGGGGCGCCAGGGCAGCCCCAGCATTTT
CASSLQGAPGQPQHF
>16|-|-|TRBJ2-3|TRBV3-1/TRBV3-2
TGTGCCAGCAGCCAAGATCGAGCCCCTAGCACAGATACGCAGTATTTT
CASSQDRAPSTDTQYF
>13|once|-|TRBJ2-7|TRBV24-1
TGTGCCACCAGTGGCACAGGGTCCTACGAGCAGTACTTC
CATSGTGSYEQYF
>16|-|TRBD2|TRBJ2-3|TRBV7-3
TGTGCCAGCAGCCCGCAAGCGGGGGGGCCGGGAGATACGCAGTATTTT
CASSPQAGGPGDTQYF
>12|-|TRBD1|TRBJ2-7|TRBV6-5
TGTGCCAGCAGGGACAGGGTGTACGAGCAGTACTTC
CASRDRVYEQYF
>15|-|-|TRBJ1-3|TRBV7-9
TGTGCCAGCAGCCGCGGACAGAACGTTGGAAACACCATATATTTT
CASSRGQNVGNTIYF
>13|-|-|TRBJ2-3|TRBV27
TGTGCCAGCGGGCCCCCTCTCACAGATACGCAGTATTTT
CASGPPLTDTQYF
>13|-|TRBD1|TRBJ1-1|TRBV7-9
TGTGCCAGCAGCACCCGAGTGGACAGGGAAGCTTTCTTT
CASSTRVDREAFF
>14|-|-|TRBJ2-7|TRBV5-5
TGTGCCAGCAGCTTTAGAGTCCTCTCCTACGAGCAGTACTTC
CASSFRVLSYEQYF
>16|few|TRBD2|TRBJ2-3|TRBV20-1
TGCAGTGCTAGTGATCAAGCGGGGGGGCCCCCAGATACGCAGTATTTT
CSASDQAGGPPDTQYF
>15|once|-|TRBJ2-5|TRBV2
TGTGCCAGCAGTGACAGGGTAACAGCCCAAGAGACCCAGTACTTC
CASSDRVTAQETQYF
>14|-|-|TRBJ1-2|TRBV4-3
TGCGCCAGCAGCCAATCTAGGCTTAACTATGGCTACACCTTC
CASSQSRLNYGYTF
>15|-|-|TRBJ1-1|TRBV19
TGTGCCAGTAGTGTTGGCAGGGGAGCTTTCCCTGAAGCTTTCTTT
CASSVGRGAFPEAFF
>16|-|TRBD2|TRBJ2-3|TRBV5-1
TGCGCCAGCAGCTCTAGCGGGGGGGCAGAGTCAGATACGCAGTATTTT
CASSSSGGAESDTQYF
>15|once|-|TRBJ2-2|TRBV6-5
TGTGCCACCTCGAGGGGGAGCGCGAACACCGGGGAGCTGTTTTTT
CATSRGSANTGELFF
>15|-|TRBD1|TRBJ1-6|TRBV5-1
TGCGCCAGCAGCGCGCGGACAGGGAGAAGTTCACCCCTCCACTTT
CASSARTGRSSPLHF
>14|-|-|TRBJ1-1|TRBV6-5
TGTGCCAGCAGTTACTCGTTCCCGGGGGCTGAAGCTTTCTTT
CASSYSFPGAEAFF
>16|-|TRBD1|TRBJ2-1|TRBV5-1
TGCGCCAGCAGCTTATCCGGGACAGGGTGGTACAATGAGCAGTTCTTC
CASSLSGTGWYNEQFF
>15|-|TRBD2|TRBJ2-3|TRBV4-2
TGTGCCAGCAGCCACCAAGCGGGGGGCACAGATACGCAGTATTTT
CASSHQAGGTDTQYF
>12|-|-|TRBJ1-2|TRBV7-8
TGTGCCAGCAGTTTAGCTTCGGGTGGCTACACCTTC
CASSLASGGYTF
>14|-|TRBD1|TRBJ1-4|TRBV19
TGTGCCAGCCGGGGACAGGGGCCCGAGGGAAAACTGTTTTTT
CASRGQGPEGKLFF
>15|-|TRBD1|TRBJ2-3|TRBV7-3
TGTGCCAGCAGCGCCCAGACAGGGGGCGGAGATACGCAGTATTTT
CASSAQTGGGDTQYF
>16|few|-|TRBJ2-3|TRBV5-4
TGTGCCAGCAGCACAACCTCAGGGCAGCTAGAAGATACGCAGTATTTT
CASSTTSGQLEDTQYF
>13|-|-|TRBJ2-5|TRBV2
TGTGCCAGCGATTCGGACTCACAAGAGACCCAGTACTTC
CASDSDSQETQYF
>19|once|-|TRBJ2-6|TRBV28
TGTGCCAGCAGTTCGCCGGACAGCACCCTTTTATGGAGGGCCAACGTCCTGACTTTC
CASSSPDSTLLWRANVLTF
>14|-|-|TRBJ1-3|TRBV30
TGTGCCTGGAGGGGAGGGGGAGCTGGAAACACCATATATTTT
CAWRGGGAGNTIYF
>14|-|TRBD1|TRBJ1-4|TRBV6-5
TGTGCCACCTCTACCGGGACAGAGAGAGAAAAACTGTTTTTT
CATSTGTEREKLFF
>13|-|TRBD1|TRBJ1-1|TRBV4-2
TGTGCCAGCAGCCAGGAAATTGGACAGGGGGCTTTCTTT
CASSQEIGQGAFF
>11|-|-|TRBJ2-4|TRBV30
TGTGCCTGGAGTCCTCAAAACATTCAGTACTTC
CAWSPQNIQYF
>16|-|TRBD2|TRBJ2-3|TRBV10-3
TGTGCCATCAGGAAGACTAGCGGGGGCCCCACAGATACGCAGTATTTT
CAIRKTSGGPTDTQYF
>15|-|-|TRBJ2-1|TRBV9
TGTGCCAGCAGCGATGGACACTCCGGGTACAATGAGCAGTTCTTC
CASSDGHSGYNEQFF
>15|-|-|TRBJ2-2|TRBV2
TGTGCCAGCAGTGAAGCCGGGGGTGTGACCGGGGAGCTGTTTTTT
CASSEAGGVTGELFF
>16|-|-|TRBJ2-2|TRBV7-3
TGTGCCAGCAGCTTAGGTGGGGCGGTGAACACCGGGGAGCTGTTTTTT
CASSLGGAVNTGELFF
>13|-|-|TRBJ1-1|TRBV12-3/TRBV12-4
TGTGCCAGCAGTTTAACGGGGAGCACTGAAGCTTTCTTT
CASSLTGSTEAFF
>17|-|TRBD1|TRBJ1-4|TRBV28
TGTGCCAGCAGTCCCACATTCCGGACAGGGTCTAATGAAAAACTGTTTTTT
CASSPTFRTGSNEKLFF
>14|-|-|TRBJ1-5|TRBV19
TGTGCCAGTAGTATCGAGCGCGCGGGTCAGCCCCAGCATTTT
CASSIERAGQPQHF
>15|-|-|TRBJ1-1|TRBV19
TGTGCCAGTAGTATAAATGGGGAAGCGGACACTGAAGCTTTCTTT
CASSINGEADTEAFF
>11|-|-|TRBJ2-7|TRBV20-1
TGCAGTGCTAGACCTAGCTACGAGCAGTACTTC
CSARPSYEQYF